These 17 T cell receptor beta chains were sequenced from one sample in a study of breast tumors, draining lymph nodes, adjacent tissues listed by TCRdb under 2016. Lymph node samples were obtained from the axillary draining lymph nodes of breast cancer patients. The protocol used for the library was multiplex PCR. The run used an Illumina HiSeq 2000. Clones were called with MiXCR by TCRdb after fastp trimmed the public reads at Q25, and only in-frame beta chains were retained. Rows matching on CDR3 protein sequence are summarized as one entry with the most common DNA and genes. The sample table shows about 200,000 distinct CDR3 sequences, and roughly 29% are seen once. Clones ranked in the top ten supply more than 4% of the sample. The sequencing input was axillary lymph node tissue. These receptors all stem from a female donor with breast cancer. Some clones in this sample may be carry-over from other donors' samples.

The chain is built from TRBV29-1 and TRBJ1-2, with D hard to call. This CDR3 has 15 amino acids. Germline values: CDR1 SQVTM, CDR2 ANQGSEA. V was cut by 2 bases and J by 8 bases, with 21 bases left in between. CDR3 loop: CSVETSGRADFGYTF. DNA for the CDR3: TGCAGCGTTGAAACTAGCGGGAGGGCGGACTTCGGCTACACCTTC.

This clonotype was observed many times. The CDR3 loop reads CASSLYLAGGYNEQFF. The DNA for the CDR3 is TGTGCCAGCAGCCTCTATCTAGCGGGAGGCTACAATGAGCAGTTCTTC. This chain joins TRBV7-2 and TRBJ2-1; 11 bases align to TRBD2. Looked up from germline, CDR1 is SGHTA and CDR2 is FQGNSA. V trimming: 5 bases; J trimming: 3 bases; junction bases outside the gene matches: 6. This CDR3 spans 16 amino acids.

A word on this clonotype: The junction differs from germline at one of its ends, possibly a read error. This rearrangement joins TRBV11-2 to TRBJ2-7; 10 positions agree with TRBD2. Germline CDR1 is SGHAT and CDR2 is FQNNGV. The CDR3 covers 16 residues. The CDR3 sequence is CTSSLPPGLASYEQYF. CDR3 bases: TGTACCAGCAGCTTACCCCCGGGACTAGCGTCCTACGAGCAGTACTTC.

As to this clonotype: The junction departs from germline at one end; a sequencing error may be responsible. The chain has TRBV9 and TRBJ1-6; perhaps TRBD1 as D (6 bases). Germline V lookup: CDR1 SGDLS, CDR2 YYNGEE. CDR3 size: 16 residues. The DNA of the CDR3 is TGTGCCAGCAGCTTGAGACAGGCCGGGGACCACTCACCCTTCCACTTT. It yields the protein CASSLRQAGDHSPFHF.

Ten or more counts support this clonotype. The J gene is TRBJ1-6, the V gene TRBV18; 11 positions agree with TRBD1. Looked up from germline, CDR1 is KGHSH and CDR2 is LQKENI. This CDR3 is 16 amino acids long. V dropped 1 base and J dropped 6; count of bases not matched to a gene: 2. The CDR3 here is CASSPQGQGGNSPLHF. CDR3 sequence (DNA): TGTGCCAGCTCACCACAGGGACAGGGGGGTAATTCACCCCTCCACTTT.

There are many counts of this clonotype. The V call is TRBV11-2, the J call TRBJ1-4; weak D call: TRBD1 (5 bases). The CDR3 is 15 residues long. In germline, CDR1 is SGHAT, CDR2 FQNNGV. Trimming took off 1 base at V and 3 bases at J, with 9 bases between the two ends. As DNA, the CDR3 is TGTGCCAGCAGCTTAGGACGGACACCTAATGAAAAACTGTTTTTT. The encoded protein is CASSLGRTPNEKLFF.

DNA for the CDR3: TGCAGTGCTAACCAGGGACCTAACTATGGCTACACCTTC. Translation gives CSANQGPNYGYTF. The gene calls are TRBV20-1 and TRBJ1-2, with D perhaps matching TRBD1 (5 bases). The CDR3 runs 13 residues. Deletions cut 4 bases from V and 0 bases from J, with 9 bases between. Germline assignment: CDR1 DFQATT and CDR2 SNEGSKA (reference sequence).

The chain links TRBV20-1 to TRBJ1-2; tentatively, D is TRBD1 (5 bases). V lost 6 bases and J lost 13, with 21 bases in between. This CDR3 is 12 amino acids long. CDR1 and CDR2 (germline): DFQATT, SNEGSKA (reference sequence). The CDR3 reads CSAKGARYDSTF. In nucleotides, the CDR3 is TGCAGTGCAAAAGGGGCGCGATATGACTCCACCTTC.

This clonotype was observed a handful of times. This clone may be a read error of a much larger clone one base away. This sequence joins TRBV11-2 and TRBJ2-7, with D possibly being TRBD2 (7 bases). CDR3 length: 15 amino acids. The V gene lost 0 bases and the J gene lost 2 bases, with 11 bases spanning the gap. Per germline, CDR1 SGHAT and CDR2 FQNNGV. CDR3 in DNA: TGTGCCAGCAGCTTAGACGGGGGGCCAACCTACGAGCAGTACTTC. This translates into CASSLDGGPTYEQYF.

This clonotype was seen at least ten times. V gene TRBV20-1 combines with J gene TRBJ2-3; TRBD1 might be the D (5 bases). CDR1 is DFQATT, CDR2 SNEGSKA, per germline (reference sequence). The CDR3 spans 12 residues. V lost 1 base and J 4 bases, leaving 6 bases between the germline ends. The CDR3 protein is CSARGGSDTQYF. The DNA of the CDR3 is TGCAGTGCTAGAGGGGGCTCAGATACGCAGTATTTT.

As to this clonotype: Possible read error: a much larger clone is one base away. The V and J genes are TRBV13 and TRBJ2-1, with D perhaps given as TRBD1 or TRBD2 (5 bases each). From germline, CDR1 is PRHDT and CDR2 FYEKMQ (reference sequence). The CDR3 sequence is 17 residues long. Here the CDR3 reads CASSLRDHAPFYNGQFF. The CDR3 region has the DNA TGTGCCAGCAGCCTCCGGGACCACGCTCCCTTTTACAATGGGCAGTTCTTC.

In the case of this clonotype: A clone one base away is much larger, so this may be a read error. The chain employs TRBV20-1 and TRBJ2-1; 13 bases map to TRBD2. CDR1 and CDR2 from the germline V gene are DFQATT and SNEGSKA (reference sequence). This CDR3 region has 17 residues. In DNA, the CDR3 is TGCAGTGCTGGAGACCCCGGGACTAGCGGGGTTGCCAATGAGCAGTTCTTC. Protein sequence: CSAGDPGTSGVANEQFF.

The chain carries TRBV5-1 and TRBJ2-7; D might be TRBD1 or TRBD2, each matching 5 bases. Germline-derived CDR1 and CDR2 are SGHRS and YFSETQ. Trimming pared 0 bases from V and 8 bases from J, leaving 6 bases between. The CDR3 runs to 11 residues. The CDR3 sequence: CASSLEGQQYF. CDR3 sequence (DNA): TGCGCCAGCAGCTTGGAGGGACAGCAGTACTTC. The full variable domain, its missing parts supplied by reference TRBV5-1 and TRBJ2-7, is KAGVTQTPRYLIKTRGQQVTLSCSPISGHRSVSWYQQTPGQGLQFLFEYFSETQRNKGNFPGRFSGRQFSNSRSEMNVSTLELGDSALYLCASSLEGQQYFGPGTRLTVT.

This clonotype has at least ten counts. Written as DNA, the CDR3 is TGTGCCAGCAGCTTGGCCCCCCCCGGACAAAAGAACACTGAAGCTTTCTTT. Amino acid sequence: CASSLAPPGQKNTEAFF. The chain joins TRBV7-9 to TRBJ1-1, with a tentative D call TRBD1 (5 bases). The CDR3 is 17 residues long. Trimming stripped 3 bases from V and 1 base from J, with 18 bases between. Germline CDR1 and CDR2: SEHNR and FQNEAQ (reference sequence).

This clonotype was found many times. The genes are TRBV2 and TRBJ1-2; D unresolved. This CDR3 is 13 amino acids long. V lost 6 bases to trimming and J lost 2 bases, with 10 bases between them. Germline values: CDR1 SNHLY, CDR2 FYNNEI. The CDR3 DNA reads TGTGCCAGCAGCGCGGACGGGAACTATGGCTACACCTTC. It encodes CASSADGNYGYTF.

This clonotype appeared many times. The chain uses TRBV5-1 and TRBJ1-6; 9 bases map to TRBD1. The trim removed 0 bases at V and 7 bases at J, leaving 5 bases unmatched. The CDR3 has 16 residues. Germline values: CDR1 SGHRS, CDR2 YFSETQ. The CDR3 bases are TGCGCCAGCAGCTTGGAGGGGACAGGGCGGAATTCACCCCTCCACTTT. It specifies CASSLEGTGRNSPLHF. Variable domain in full (rest from reference TRBV5-1 and TRBJ1-6): KAGVTQTPRYLIKTRGQQVTLSCSPISGHRSVSWYQQTPGQGLQFLFEYFSETQRNKGNFPGRFSGRQFSNSRSEMNVSTLELGDSALYLCASSLEGTGRNSPLHFGNGTRLTVT.

On this clonotype itself: Its ends do not fully match the called genes, so a read error is possible. The gene calls are TRBV19 and TRBJ2-3, with TRBD1 identical over 9 bases. CDR3 length: 13 residues. From germline, CDR1 is LNHDA and CDR2 SQIVND (reference sequence). CDR3 protein: CAGSIGQGNTQYF. DNA of the CDR3: TGTGCCGGTAGTATAGGACAGGGGAATACGCAGTATTTC.